This T cell receptor beta chain is drawn from a study of regulatory T cells in long-lasting Graves disease. In germline, CDR1 is KGHSH, CDR2 LQKENI. The CDR3 covers 14 residues. V gave up 5 bases and J gave up 0 bases, with 11 bases separating them. Findings and caveats of the study: TCR diversity was lower in persistent Graves' patients than in newly diagnosed ones.

To note about this clonotype: Its antigen is undetermined.

iRepertoire HTBI primers and Arm-PCR of CDR3 regions built TCR beta libraries. In TCRdb, the multiplex PCR reads were re-called with MiXCR into one record per CDR3 protein. The sample has over 500,000 distinct CDR3 sequences, about 16% seen once. The time point is: newly diagnosed GD, antithyroid drugs for less than 3 months. PBMC RNA served as the TCR library source. These sequences were also reported in another study, on T cells in Graves' hyperthyroidism and ophthalmopathy. That work adds: TCR CDR3 underwent first-round RT-PCR with the HTBI primer set.

This clonotype originated in a man aged 18 to 29 with Graves disease. The rearrangement uses TRBV18 and TRBJ2-7; TRBD1 is a possible D gene (6 bases). The starting material was peripheral blood mononuclear cells (PBMCs), obtained at new diagnosis, from a patient treated with antithyroid drugs. This chain's CDR3 is CASSSGHLSYEQYF. DNA of the CDR3: TGTGCCAGCTCATCGGGACACCTCTCCTACGAGCAGTACTTC. Full variable domain (outside the CDR3, taken from reference TRBV18 and TRBJ2-7): NAGVMQNPRHLVRRRGQEARLRCSPMKGHSHVYWYRQLPEEGLKFMVYLQKENIIDESGMPKERFSAEFPKEGPSILRIQQVVRGDSAAYFCASSSGHLSYEQYFGPGTRLTVT.